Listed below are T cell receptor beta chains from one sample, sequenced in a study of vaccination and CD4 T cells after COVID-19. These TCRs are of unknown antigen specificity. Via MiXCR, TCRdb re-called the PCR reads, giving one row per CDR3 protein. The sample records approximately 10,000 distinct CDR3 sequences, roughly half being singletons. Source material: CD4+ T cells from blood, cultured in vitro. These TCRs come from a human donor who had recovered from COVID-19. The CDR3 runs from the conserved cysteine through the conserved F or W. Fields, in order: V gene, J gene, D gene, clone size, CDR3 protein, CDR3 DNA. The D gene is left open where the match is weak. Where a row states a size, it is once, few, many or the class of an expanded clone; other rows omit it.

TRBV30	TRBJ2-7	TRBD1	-	CAWRTAGTEYF	TGTGCCTGGAGGACTGCCGGGACAGAGTACTTC
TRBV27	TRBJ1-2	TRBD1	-	CASSLRGTGGPPGYGYTF	TGTGCCAGCAGTTTGAGGGGGACAGGGGGCCCTCCAGGGTATGGCTACACCTTC
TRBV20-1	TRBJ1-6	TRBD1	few	CSASLNDRGSYNSPLHF	TGCAGTGCGAGCTTGAACGACAGGGGATCCTATAATTCACCCCTCCACTTT
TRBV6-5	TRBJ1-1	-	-	CASSYQGWGSTFF	TGTGCCAGCAGTTATCAGGGGTGGGGTTCAACTTTCTTT
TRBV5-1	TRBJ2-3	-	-	CASSFWGLGTDTQYF	TGCGCCAGCAGCTTTTGGGGTTTGGGCACAGATACGCAGTATTTT
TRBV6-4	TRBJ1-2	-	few	CASSPLAGGLGYTF	TGTGCCAGCAGTCCACTCGCCGGGGGATTGGGCTACACCTTC
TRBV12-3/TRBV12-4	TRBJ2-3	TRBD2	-	CASRSLAGGRTDTQYF	TGTGCCAGCAGGTCACTAGCGGGGGGCCGGACAGATACGCAGTATTTT
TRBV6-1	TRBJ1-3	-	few	CASRTGSGNTIYF	TGTGCCAGCAGGACGGGCTCTGGAAACACCATATATTTT
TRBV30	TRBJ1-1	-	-	CAWSGDKNTEAFF	TGTGCCTGGAGTGGGGACAAGAACACTGAAGCTTTCTTT
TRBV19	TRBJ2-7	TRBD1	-	CASSRGQGAYSYEQYF	TGTGCCAGTAGTAGGGGACAGGGAGCATACTCCTACGAGCAGTACTTC
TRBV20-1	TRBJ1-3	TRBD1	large	CSARSGQGDVNTIYF	TGCAGTGCTAGATCAGGACAGGGCGATGTGAACACCATATATTTT
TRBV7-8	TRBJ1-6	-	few	CASSLGGYNSPLHF	TGTGCCAGCAGCTTGGGGGGATATAATTCACCCCTCCACTTT
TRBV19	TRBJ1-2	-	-	CASRPPTGFGYTF	TGTGCCAGTAGGCCCCCCACAGGGTTTGGCTACACCTTC
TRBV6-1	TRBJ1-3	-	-	CASSEWPGAGNTIYF	TGTGCCAGCAGTGAATGGCCAGGGGCTGGAAACACCATATATTTT
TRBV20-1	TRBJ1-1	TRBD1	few	CSASRGRRTEAFF	TGCAGTGCTAGCAGGGGGCGGCGGACTGAAGCTTTCTTT